This T cell receptor (beta chain) was sequenced for a study of response to subunit inactivated influenza vaccine. Concerning this clonotype itself: Antigen unknown.

Study conclusions and caveats: There was a suggestion from the authors that each seasonal influenza vaccination recruits few new T cells.

One entry per CDR3 protein results from TCRdb running MiXCR on the RT-PCR reads. The sample lists about 540,000 distinct CDR3 sequences; approximately 20% were seen once. The length of the CDR3 is 13 residues. Germline lookup yields CDR1 SQVTM and CDR2 ANQGSEA. Trimming removed 4 bases at V and 0 bases at J, with 9 bases between. The sample was also linked to a second study, of T cells expressing NK-cell markers. From that study: Scientists made TCR beta cDNA using 5'RACE template switching with UMIs. Eight donors were sequenced, seven testing HCMV-seropositive and one testing seronegative. In a handful of donors, dominant clonotypes made up about 25-60.1% of CD3+CD56-NKG2C+ cells.

The V gene is TRBV29-1, the J gene TRBJ1-1; no reliable D call. The receptor's source is a man between 50 and 59 years old who received an inactivated influenza vaccine. Sequencing was performed on CD4+ T cells sorted from PBMCs, taken roughly 12 days after vaccination. The CDR3 coding sequence is TGCAGCGTTGGTCCGGGCCTGAACACTGAAGCTTTCTTT. This codes for CSVGPGLNTEAFF.